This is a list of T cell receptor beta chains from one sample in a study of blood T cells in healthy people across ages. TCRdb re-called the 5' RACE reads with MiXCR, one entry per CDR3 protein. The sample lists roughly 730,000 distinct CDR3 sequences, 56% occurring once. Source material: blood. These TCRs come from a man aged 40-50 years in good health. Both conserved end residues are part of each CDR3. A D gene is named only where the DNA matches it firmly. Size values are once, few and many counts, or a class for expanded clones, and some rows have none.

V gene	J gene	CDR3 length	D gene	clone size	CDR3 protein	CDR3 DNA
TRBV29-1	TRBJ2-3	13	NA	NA	CSVEEGWTDTQYF	TGCAGCGTTGAAGAAGGGTGGACAGATACGCAGTATTTT
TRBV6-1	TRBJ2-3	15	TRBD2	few	CASMRIAGATDTQYF	TGTGCCAGCATGAGAATAGCGGGGGCCACAGATACGCAGTATTTT
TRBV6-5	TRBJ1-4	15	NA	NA	CASSYSLGGDEKLFF	TGTGCCAGCAGTTACTCGCTTGGGGGAGATGAAAAACTGTTTTTT
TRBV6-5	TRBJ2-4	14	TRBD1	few	CASRAGTGKNIQYF	TGTGCCAGCAGGGCCGGGACAGGGAAAAACATTCAGTACTTC
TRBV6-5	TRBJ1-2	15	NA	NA	CASSYSRQSYSGYTF	TGTGCCAGCAGTTACTCAAGGCAGAGCTATTCTGGCTACACCTTC
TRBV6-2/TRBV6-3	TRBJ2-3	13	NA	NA	CASMEDVADTQYF	TGTGCCAGCATGGAGGACGTTGCAGATACGCAGTATTTT
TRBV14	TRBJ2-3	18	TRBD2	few	CASTPYQGLARKGDTQYF	TGTGCCAGCACCCCGTATCAGGGACTAGCCCGGAAAGGAGATACGCAGTATTTT
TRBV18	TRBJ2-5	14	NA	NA	CASSPRTAQETQYF	TGTGCCAGCTCACCTAGGACAGCCCAAGAGACCCAGTACTTC
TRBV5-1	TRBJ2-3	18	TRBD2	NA	CASSSSLLAGAHSDTQYF	TGCGCCAGCAGCTCGTCACTACTAGCGGGGGCCCACAGCGATACGCAGTATTTT
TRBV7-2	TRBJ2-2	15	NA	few	CASRTFPARGGELFF	TGTGCCAGCAGGACATTCCCTGCACGGGGCGGGGAGCTGTTTTTT
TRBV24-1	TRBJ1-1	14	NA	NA	CATQGVLPNSEAFF	TGTGCCACCCAAGGGGTTTTGCCCAACTCTGAAGCTTTCTTT
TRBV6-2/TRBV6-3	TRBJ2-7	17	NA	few	CASSYSPRTGASYEQYF	TGTGCCAGCAGTTACTCCCCTCGAACGGGGGCCTCCTACGAGCAGTACTTC
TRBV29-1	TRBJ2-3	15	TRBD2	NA	CSHGGDLTSTDTQYF	TGCAGCCATGGGGGGGACCTAACTAGCACAGATACGCAGTATTTT
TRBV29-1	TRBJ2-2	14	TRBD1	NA	CSATTGGNTGELFF	TGCAGCGCCACGACAGGGGGCAACACCGGGGAGCTGTTTTTT
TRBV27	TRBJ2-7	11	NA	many	CASSFGYEQYF	TGTGCCAGCAGTTTTGGATACGAGCAGTACTTC
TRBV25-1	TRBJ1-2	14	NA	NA	CASSENRAWDGYTF	TGTGCCAGCAGTGAAAACCGCGCCTGGGATGGCTACACCTTC
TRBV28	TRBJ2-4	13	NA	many	CASSGGRGIIQYF	TGTGCCAGCAGTGGCGGACGGGGAATCATTCAGTACTTC
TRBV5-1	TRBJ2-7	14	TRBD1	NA	CASSKTGASYEQYF	TGCGCCAGCAGCAAAACAGGGGCCTCCTACGAGCAGTACTTC
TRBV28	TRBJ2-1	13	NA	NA	CASTPEIINEQFF	TGTGCCAGCACGCCAGAAATCATAAATGAGCAGTTCTTC
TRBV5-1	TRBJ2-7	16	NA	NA	CASSLEQGYPSYEQYF	TGCGCCAGCAGCTTGGAGCAAGGTTACCCTTCCTACGAGCAGTACTTC
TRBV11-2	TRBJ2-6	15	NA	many	CASSLGTIGANVLTF	TGTGCCAGCAGCTTAGGGACTATCGGGGCCAACGTCCTGACTTTC
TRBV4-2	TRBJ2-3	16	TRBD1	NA	CASSQATGGSTDTQYF	TGTGCCAGCAGCCAAGCAACAGGGGGAAGCACAGATACGCAGTATTTT
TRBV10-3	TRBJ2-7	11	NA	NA	CAISGGAGQYF	TGTGCCATCAGTGGAGGGGCGGGTCAGTACTTC
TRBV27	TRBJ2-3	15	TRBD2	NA	CASSPPGLVGGTQYF	TGTGCCAGCAGTCCACCGGGACTAGTAGGCGGAACGCAGTATTTT
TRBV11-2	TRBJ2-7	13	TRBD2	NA	CASIGGLAGGKYF	TGTGCCAGCATCGGGGGACTAGCGGGAGGAAAGTACTTC
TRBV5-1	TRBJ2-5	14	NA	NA	CASSYGGVIETQYF	TGCGCCAGCAGCTATGGGGGAGTGATAGAGACCCAGTACTTC
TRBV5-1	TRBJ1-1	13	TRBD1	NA	CASSVAGDREAFF	TGCGCCAGCAGCGTGGCAGGGGACAGGGAAGCTTTCTTT
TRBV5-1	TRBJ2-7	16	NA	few	CASSLEPGQNSYEQYF	TGCGCCAGCAGCTTGGAACCGGGACAAAACTCCTACGAGCAGTACTTC
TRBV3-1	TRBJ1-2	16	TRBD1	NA	CASSPGISGTGYGYTF	TGTGCCAGCAGCCCAGGCATCTCCGGGACAGGATATGGCTACACCTTC
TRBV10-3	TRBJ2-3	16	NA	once	CTIGFRGRGSTDTQYF	TGTACCATCGGGTTCAGGGGGAGGGGATCCACAGATACGCAGTATTTT
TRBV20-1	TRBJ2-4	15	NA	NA	CSAPPSTLAKNIQYF	TGCAGTGCTCCCCCCTCTACGCTAGCCAAAAACATTCAGTACTTC
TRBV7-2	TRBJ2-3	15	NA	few	CASSPGQHSTDTQYF	TGTGCCAGCAGCCCCGGACAGCATAGCACAGATACGCAGTATTTT
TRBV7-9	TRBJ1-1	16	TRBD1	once	CASSSGQGRSDTEAFF	TGTGCCAGCAGCTCGGGACAGGGGAGATCAGACACTGAAGCTTTCTTT
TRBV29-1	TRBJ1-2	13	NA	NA	CSVAWTDNYGYTF	TGCAGCGTCGCTTGGACGGATAACTATGGCTACACCTTC
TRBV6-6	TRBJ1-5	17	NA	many	CASRNVGTIYSNQPQHF	TGTGCCAGCAGAAATGTTGGGACAATCTATAGCAATCAGCCCCAGCATTTT
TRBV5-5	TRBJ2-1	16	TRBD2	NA	CASSLGLAGGPAEQFF	TGTGCCAGCAGCCTAGGACTAGCGGGAGGGCCGGCTGAGCAGTTCTTC
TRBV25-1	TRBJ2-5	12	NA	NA	CASAGQLETQYF	TGTGCCAGCGCTGGGCAGTTAGAGACCCAGTACTTC
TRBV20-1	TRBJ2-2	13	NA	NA	CSAKAWGTGELFF	TGTAGTGCTAAAGCGTGGGGCACCGGGGAGCTGTTTTTT
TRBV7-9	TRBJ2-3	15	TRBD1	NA	CASSRGQGVVYTQYF	TGTGCCAGCAGCCGGGGACAGGGGGTCGTTTATACGCAGTATTTT
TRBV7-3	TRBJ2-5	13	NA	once	CASSLTGAGELYF	TGTGCCAGCAGCTTAACCGGGGCCGGGGAGCTGTACTTC
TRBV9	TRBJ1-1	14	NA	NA	CASSVDPGSVEAFF	TGTGCCAGCAGCGTAGATCCAGGGTCGGTTGAAGCTTTCTTT
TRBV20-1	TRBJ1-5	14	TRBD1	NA	CSAGTGVSNQPQHF	TGCAGTGCTGGGACAGGGGTGAGCAATCAGCCCCAGCATTTT
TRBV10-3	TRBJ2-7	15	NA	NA	CAISSGTQSSYEQYF	TGTGCCATCAGTTCCGGGACCCAGAGCTCCTACGAGCAGTACTTC
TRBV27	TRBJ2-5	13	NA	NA	CANSFGTGETQYF	TGTGCCAACAGTTTCGGGACGGGGGAGACCCAGTACTTC
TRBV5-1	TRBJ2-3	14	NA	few	CASSLPLASDTQYF	TGCGCCAGCAGCTTGCCCCTAGCCTCGGATACGCAGTATTTT
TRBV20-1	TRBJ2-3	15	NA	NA	CSAPTQGFATDTQYF	TGCAGTGCTCCCACACAGGGATTCGCCACAGATACGCAGTATTTT
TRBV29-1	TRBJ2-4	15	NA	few	CSVARAQGAKNIQYF	TGCAGCGTCGCCCGGGCCCAAGGAGCCAAAAACATTCAGTACTTC
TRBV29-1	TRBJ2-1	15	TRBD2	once	CSGNFLAGSYNEQFF	TGCAGCGGGAACTTTTTAGCGGGCTCCTACAATGAGCAGTTCTTC
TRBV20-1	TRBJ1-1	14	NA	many	CSARDGGLNTEAFF	TGCAGTGCTAGAGATGGGGGCCTGAACACTGAAGCTTTCTTT
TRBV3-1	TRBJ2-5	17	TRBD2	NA	CASSQEMIGLAQETQYF	TGTGCCAGCAGCCAAGAAATGATAGGACTAGCTCAAGAGACCCAGTACTTC
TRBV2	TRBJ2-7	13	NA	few	CASTETAPYEQYF	TGTGCCAGCACGGAGACAGCCCCCTACGAGCAGTACTTC
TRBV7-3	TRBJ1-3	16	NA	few	CASSLTGGNSGNTIYF	TGTGCCAGCAGCTTAACGGGGGGGAACTCTGGAAACACCATATATTTT
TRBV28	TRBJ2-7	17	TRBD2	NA	CASSTSIAGGTYNEQYF	TGTGCCAGCAGTACATCCATAGCGGGAGGGACCTACAATGAGCAGTACTTC
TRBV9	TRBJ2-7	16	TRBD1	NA	CASSVSAGTGGYEQYF	TGTGCCAGCAGCGTATCCGCCGGGACAGGGGGATACGAGCAGTACTTC
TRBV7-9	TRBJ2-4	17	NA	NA	CASSLTSGRNSKNIQYF	TGTGCCAGCAGCTTAACCTCGGGACGAAACTCCAAAAACATTCAGTACTTC
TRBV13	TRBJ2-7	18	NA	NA	CASSLRRRRQERTYEQYF	TGTGCCAGCAGCTTACGGCGTCGTCGGCAGGAGAGAACCTACGAGCAGTACTTC
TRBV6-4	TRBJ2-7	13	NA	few	CASKGPNTPEQYF	TGTGCCAGCAAGGGCCCAAATACTCCTGAGCAGTACTTC
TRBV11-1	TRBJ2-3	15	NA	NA	CASSLATTSTDTQYF	TGTGCCAGCAGCTTAGCGACTACAAGCACAGATACGCAGTATTTT
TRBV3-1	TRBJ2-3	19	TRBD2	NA	CASSHPHGSSGASTDTQYF	TGTGCTAGCAGCCATCCCCATGGATCTAGCGGGGCTAGCACAGATACGCAGTATTTT